The T cell receptor beta chain described here comes from a study of CD4 and CD8 cells across lung adenocarcinoma regions. The patients had localized lung adenocarcinoma, a non-small cell subtype. As concerns this clonotype: The junction shows a germline mismatch at one end, possibly a read error.

TCRdb ran MiXCR on the PCR reads and lists one entry per CDR3 protein. The sample includes nearly 11,000 distinct CDR3 sequences, less than 70% of them seen just once. The sequence came from a male donor with lung adenocarcinoma. The CD4 and CD8 labels of this study may be unreliable. The source material was CD8+ T cells from the margin of a lung tumor.

CDR3 amino acids: CSVEDRDSGQETQYF. In nucleotides, the CDR3 is TGCAGCGTTGAGGATCGGGACAGTGGCCAAGAGACGCAGTACTTC. The chain has TRBV29-1 and TRBJ2-5; TRBD1 agrees at 7 bases. Germline values: CDR1 SQVTM, CDR2 ANQGSEA. The length of the CDR3 is 15 residues.